Listed below are T cell receptor beta chains from one sample, sequenced in a study of cytomegalovirus exposure and HLA in healthy donors. Assay used: immunoSEQ multiplex PCR; TCRdb lists only in-frame clones, some missing. The sample contains around 140,000 clones, about 84% of which appear only once. Sequenced: PBMCs. The origin of the receptors is a woman between 18 and 29 years old in good health and CMV-seropositive. Each CDR3 is given with its conserved first and last residue. The D gene is left open where the match is weak. Size is stated for part of the rows, as once, few or many counts, or as a class when the clone is expanded.

TRBJ2-6,once,20,TRBD1,TRBV23-1,CASSQSGGDRGVAGANVLTF,TGCGCCAGCAGTCAATCGGGGGGGGACAGGGGCGTTGCTGGGGCCAACGTCCTGACTTTC
TRBJ1-6,.,13,.,TRBV2,CASSETDSSPLHF,TGTGCCAGCAGTGAGACAGACAGTTCACCCCTCCACTTT
TRBJ2-7,.,14,TRBD1,TRBV12-5,CASGSRTGPYEQYF,TGTGCTAGTGGTTCAAGGACAGGGCCCTACGAGCAGTACTTC
TRBJ1-5,.,15,.,TRBV19,CASSLQGEQGQPQHF,TGTGCCAGTAGTCTCCAAGGTGAGCAGGGTCAGCCCCAGCATTTT
TRBJ1-2,few,11,.,TRBV19,CASYSVYGYTF,TGTGCCAGTTATAGTGTGTATGGCTACACCTTC
TRBJ2-7,.,14,TRBD1,TRBV18,CASSPQGQAYEQYF,TGTGCCAGCTCACCACAGGGACAGGCCTACGAGCAGTACTTC
TRBJ1-2,.,15,TRBD1,TRBV14,CASSLSPDRNYGYTF,TGTGCCAGCAGCCTCTCACCGGACAGGAACTATGGCTACACCTTC
TRBJ2-5,.,16,TRBD2,TRBV30,CAWGVPSGGEQETQYF,TGTGCCTGGGGGGTCCCTAGCGGGGGGGAACAAGAGACCCAGTACTTC
TRBJ1-1,.,16,.,TRBV9,CASSSGGREVGTEAFF,TGTGCCAGCAGCTCCGGGGGGAGGGAGGTCGGCACTGAAGCTTTCTTT
TRBJ2-7,.,14,TRBD2,TRBV11-2,CASSSSGLGDEQYF,TGTGCCAGCAGCTCTAGCGGGCTCGGGGACGAGCAGTACTTC
TRBJ2-1,.,17,TRBD1,TRBV27,CASSPGTVSVSYNEQFF,TGTGCCAGCAGTCCCGGGACAGTGAGCGTCTCCTACAATGAGCAGTTCTTC
TRBJ2-7,.,14,TRBD1,TRBV5-1,CASSPGQGMGEQYF,TGCGCCAGCAGCCCGGGACAGGGGATGGGCGAGCAGTACTTC
TRBJ2-7,.,15,.,TRBV11-2,CASSLVEGANYEQYF,TGTGCCAGCAGCTTAGTGGAGGGGGCGAACTACGAGCAGTACTTC
TRBJ1-1,.,13,.,TRBV19,CASSWRRDTEAFF,TGTGCCAGTAGCTGGCGACGGGACACTGAAGCTTTCTTT
TRBJ2-6,once,17,TRBD1,TRBV11-2,CASSLGDRISGANVLTF,TGTGCCAGCAGCTTAGGGGACAGGATCTCTGGGGCCAACGTCCTGACTTTC
TRBJ2-3,.,16,TRBD2,TRBV11-2,CASSLGGGASTDTQYF,TGTGCCAGCAGCTTAGGGGGAGGGGCCAGCACAGATACGCAGTATTTT
TRBJ1-2,.,16,.,TRBV11-2,CASSPGKGLINYGYTF,TGTGCCAGCAGCCCCGGAAAGGGACTGATTAACTATGGCTACACCTTC
TRBJ2-2,few,13,.,TRBV7-7,CASSLATPGELFF,TGTGCCAGCAGCTTAGCAACTCCCGGGGAGCTGTTTTTT
TRBJ2-3,.,16,TRBD2,TRBV5-4,CASSFPAGGHTDTQYF,TGTGCCAGCAGCTTCCCGGCGGGGGGACACACAGATACGCAGTATTTT
TRBJ2-7,.,17,TRBD1,TRBV27,CASSLIGQGISSYEQYF,TGTGCCAGCAGTTTAATCGGACAGGGAATAAGCTCCTACGAGCAGTACTTC
TRBJ2-1,.,15,.,TRBV5-1,CASSFDGMSYNEQFF,TGCGCCAGCAGCTTTGACGGGATGTCCTACAATGAGCAGTTCTTC
TRBJ2-7,.,12,.,TRBV30,CAWSEQGYEQYF,TGTGCCTGGAGTGAACAGGGCTACGAGCAGTACTTC
TRBJ2-1,.,14,TRBD2,TRBV7-2,CASSSPGLLLEQFF,TGTGCCAGCAGCTCACCGGGACTACTCCTGGAGCAGTTCTTC
TRBJ2-3,.,11,TRBD2,TRBV29-1,CSAGTSGPQYF,TGCAGCGCCGGGACTAGCGGTCCGCAGTATTTT
TRBJ2-5,.,16,.,TRBV5-6,CASRLMGGPEGETQYF,TGTGCCAGCAGGTTGATGGGTGGGCCCGAGGGAGAGACCCAGTACTTC